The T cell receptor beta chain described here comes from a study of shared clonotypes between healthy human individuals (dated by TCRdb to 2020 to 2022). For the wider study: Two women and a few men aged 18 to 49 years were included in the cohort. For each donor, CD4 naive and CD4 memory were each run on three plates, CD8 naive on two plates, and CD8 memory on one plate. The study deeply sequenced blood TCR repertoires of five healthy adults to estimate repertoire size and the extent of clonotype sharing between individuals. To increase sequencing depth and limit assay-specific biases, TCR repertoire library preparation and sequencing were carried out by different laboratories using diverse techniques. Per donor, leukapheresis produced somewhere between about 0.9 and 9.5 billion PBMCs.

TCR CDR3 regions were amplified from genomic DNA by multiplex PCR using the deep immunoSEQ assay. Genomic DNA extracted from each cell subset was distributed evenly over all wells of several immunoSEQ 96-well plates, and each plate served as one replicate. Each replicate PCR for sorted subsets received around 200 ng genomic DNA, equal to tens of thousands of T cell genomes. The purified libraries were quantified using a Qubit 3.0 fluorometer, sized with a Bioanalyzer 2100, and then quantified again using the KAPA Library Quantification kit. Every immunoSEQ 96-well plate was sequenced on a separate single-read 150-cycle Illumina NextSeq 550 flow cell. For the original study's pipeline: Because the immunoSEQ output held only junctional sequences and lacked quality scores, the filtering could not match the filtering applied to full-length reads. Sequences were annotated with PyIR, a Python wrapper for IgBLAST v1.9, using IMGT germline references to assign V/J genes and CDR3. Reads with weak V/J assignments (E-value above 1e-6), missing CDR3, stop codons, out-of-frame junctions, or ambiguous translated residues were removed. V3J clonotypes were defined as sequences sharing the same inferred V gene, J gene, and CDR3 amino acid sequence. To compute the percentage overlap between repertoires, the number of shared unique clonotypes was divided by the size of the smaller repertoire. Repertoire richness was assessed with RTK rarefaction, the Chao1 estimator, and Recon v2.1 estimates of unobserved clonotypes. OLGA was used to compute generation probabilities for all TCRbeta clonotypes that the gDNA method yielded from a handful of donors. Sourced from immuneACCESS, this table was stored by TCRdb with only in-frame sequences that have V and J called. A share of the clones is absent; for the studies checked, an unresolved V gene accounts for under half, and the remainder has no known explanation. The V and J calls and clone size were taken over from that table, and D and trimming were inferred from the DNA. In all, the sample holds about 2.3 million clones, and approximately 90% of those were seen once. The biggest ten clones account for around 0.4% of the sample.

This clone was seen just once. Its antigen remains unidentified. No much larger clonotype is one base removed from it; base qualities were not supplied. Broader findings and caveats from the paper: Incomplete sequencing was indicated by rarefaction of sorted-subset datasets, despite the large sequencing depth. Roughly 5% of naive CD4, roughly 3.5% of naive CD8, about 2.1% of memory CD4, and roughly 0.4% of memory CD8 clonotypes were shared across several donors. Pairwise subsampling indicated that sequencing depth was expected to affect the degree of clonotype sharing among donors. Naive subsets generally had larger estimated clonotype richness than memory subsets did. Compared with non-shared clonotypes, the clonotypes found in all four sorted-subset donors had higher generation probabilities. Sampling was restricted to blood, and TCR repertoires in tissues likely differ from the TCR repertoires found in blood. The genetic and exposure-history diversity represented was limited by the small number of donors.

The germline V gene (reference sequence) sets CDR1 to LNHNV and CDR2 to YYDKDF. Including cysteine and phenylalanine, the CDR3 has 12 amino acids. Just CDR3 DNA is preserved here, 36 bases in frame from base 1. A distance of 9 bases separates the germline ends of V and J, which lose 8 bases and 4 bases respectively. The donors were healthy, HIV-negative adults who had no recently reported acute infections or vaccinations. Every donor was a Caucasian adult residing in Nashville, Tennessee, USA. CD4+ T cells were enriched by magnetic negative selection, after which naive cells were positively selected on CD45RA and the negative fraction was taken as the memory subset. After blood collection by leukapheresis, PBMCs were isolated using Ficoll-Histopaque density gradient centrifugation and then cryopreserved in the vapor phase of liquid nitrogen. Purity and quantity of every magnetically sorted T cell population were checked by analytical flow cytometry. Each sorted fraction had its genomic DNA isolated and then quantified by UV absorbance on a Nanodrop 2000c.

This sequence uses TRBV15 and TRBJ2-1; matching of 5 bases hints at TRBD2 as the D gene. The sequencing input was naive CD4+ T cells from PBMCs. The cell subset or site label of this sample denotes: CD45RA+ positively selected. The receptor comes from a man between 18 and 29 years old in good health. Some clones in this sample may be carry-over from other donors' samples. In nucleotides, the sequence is TGTGCCACCGGAGAGCGGTACAATGAGCAGTTCTTC. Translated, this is CATGERYNEQFF.